This is a list of T cell receptor beta chains from one sample in a study of T cell responses to AZD1222 COVID-19 vaccine. Data came from immunoSEQ multiplex PCR; TCRdb stores just in-frame clones and leaves some out. The sample lists 65,000 to 95,000 clones; approximately 85% were seen once. Source: peripheral blood, taken 28 days after the second AZD1222 dose. The receptors were sampled from an adult who received the AZD1222 COVID-19 vaccine. Both conserved end residues are part of each CDR3.

J	V	CDR3
TRBJ2-7	TRBV7-2	CASRDSGVYEQYF
TRBJ1-2	TRBV27	CASSTFPGQGGYGYTF
TRBJ2-7	TRBV6-6	CASADNPGQGADEQYF
TRBJ2-2	TRBV7-9	CASSQVTGAGELFF
TRBJ1-1	TRBV6-5	CASSYSVGGNTEAFF
TRBJ1-3	TRBV19	CASSRGQSSGNTIYF
TRBJ1-1	TRBV5-5	CASSLSTGSEAFF
TRBJ2-3	TRBV27	CASSLSSGVQQYF
TRBJ2-2	TRBV27	CASFDSGTGELFF
TRBJ2-1	TRBV3-1/TRBV3-2	CASSQAPRPYNEQFF
TRBJ1-1	TRBV19	CASTGVQREAFF
TRBJ1-2	TRBV11-2	CASSMGTASYYGYTF
TRBJ1-2	TRBV9	CASSVSLDYGYTF